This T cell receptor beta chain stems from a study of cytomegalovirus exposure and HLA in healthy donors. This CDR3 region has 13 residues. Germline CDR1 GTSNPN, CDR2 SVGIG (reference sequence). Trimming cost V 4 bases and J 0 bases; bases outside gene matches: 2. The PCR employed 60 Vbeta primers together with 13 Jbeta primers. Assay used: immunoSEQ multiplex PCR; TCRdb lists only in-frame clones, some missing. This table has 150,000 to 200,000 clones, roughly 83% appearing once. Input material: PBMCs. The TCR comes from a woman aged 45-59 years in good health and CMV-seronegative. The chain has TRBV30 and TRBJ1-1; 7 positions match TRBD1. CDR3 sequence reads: CAWTRGLNTEAFF. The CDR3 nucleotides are TGTGCCTGGACCAGGGGGTTGAACACTGAAGCTTTCTTT. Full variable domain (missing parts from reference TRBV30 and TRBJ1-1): SQTIHQWPATLVQPVGSPLSLECTVEGTSNPNLYWYRQAAGRGLQLLFYSVGIGQISSEVPQNLSASRPQDRQFILSSKKLLLSDSGFYLCAWTRGLNTEAFFGQGTRLTVV.